A selection of T cell receptor beta chains follows, all from one sample in a study of blood T cell repertoires in COVID-19. Some clones are missing from TCRdb's copy, which holds only in-frame ones; the method was immunoSEQ multiplex PCR. The table shows over 65,000 clones, with 80% occurring only once. The sequenced material came from peripheral blood. The receptors stem from a woman in her forties with active or convalescent COVID-19. The CDR3 runs from the conserved cysteine through the conserved F or W. D genes are given only for firm matches. Expanded clones are given a class, and other clones once, few, many or no size at all.

CDR3 protein	CDR3 DNA	V gene	J gene	clone size	D gene
CASSDGQFNSPLHF	TGTGCCAGCAGCGACGGACAGTTCAATTCACCCCTCCACTTT	TRBV7-9	TRBJ1-6	-	-
CASSIPSDSPYGYTF	TGTGCCAGCAGCATACCCTCTGACAGTCCCTATGGCTACACCTTC	TRBV6-2/TRBV6-3	TRBJ1-2	-	-
CASSLSGGQETQYF	TGTGCCAGCAGTTTAAGCGGGGGACAAGAGACCCAGTACTTC	TRBV28	TRBJ2-5	-	TRBD2
CAISESIGRSDSGNTIYF	TGTGCCATCAGTGAGTCGATCGGCAGGTCCGACTCTGGAAACACCATATATTTT	TRBV10-3	TRBJ1-3	few	-
CASSYQSGREDEQFF	TGTGCCAGCAGCTATCAATCAGGGCGGGAGGATGAGCAGTTCTTC	TRBV7-3	TRBJ2-1	-	TRBD2
CASSQGLSNSYEQYF	TGTGCCAGCAGCCAAGGGCTTAGCAACTCCTACGAGCAGTACTTC	TRBV4-2	TRBJ2-7	few	-
CARSLRDRRVLSNQPQHF	TGTGCCAGAAGCTTGCGGGACAGGCGGGTTCTTAGCAATCAGCCCCAGCATTTT	TRBV5-3	TRBJ1-5	once	TRBD1
CASSVTSGSLNEQFF	TGTGCCAGCAGTGTTACTAGCGGGAGTTTGAATGAGCAGTTCTTC	TRBV2	TRBJ2-1	-	TRBD2
CATSTGEVYEQYF	TGTGCCACCTCGACAGGGGAGGTGTACGAGCAGTACTTC	TRBV6-5	TRBJ2-7	-	TRBD1
CASSFDRAGELFF	TGTGCCAGCAGCTTCGACAGGGCTGGGGAGCTGTTTTTT	TRBV11-2	TRBJ2-2	once	TRBD1
CASRAEGGQPQHF	TGTGCCAGCAGAGCAGAGGGTGGGCAGCCCCAGCATTTT	TRBV2	TRBJ1-5	few	-
CASSRQGAGGYTF	TGTGCCAGTAGTAGACAGGGGGCCGGTGGCTACACCTTC	TRBV19	TRBJ1-2	-	TRBD1
CASSFDRIGYEQYF	TGTGCCAGCAGCTTCGACAGGATAGGTTACGAGCAGTACTTC	TRBV5-4	TRBJ2-7	-	-
CASSPLGGAYQETQYF	TGTGCCAGTAGTCCCCTCGGGGGGGCCTACCAAGAGACCCAGTACTTC	TRBV19	TRBJ2-5	-	TRBD2
CASSPSGWGVNEQFF	TGTGCCAGCAGCCCCAGCGGGTGGGGGGTCAATGAGCAGTTCTTC	TRBV9	TRBJ2-1	-	-
CASSFGWGNQPQHF	TGTGCCAGCAGCTTCGGGTGGGGCAATCAGCCCCAGCATTTT	TRBV28	TRBJ1-5	-	-
CASSLGSQPQHF	TGTGCCAGCAGCTTAGGGAGTCAGCCCCAGCATTTT	TRBV7-2	TRBJ1-5	-	-
CASRPTGVLAFGYGYTF	TGTGCCAGTAGGCCAACAGGGGTATTGGCTTTTGGCTATGGCTACACCTTC	TRBV19	TRBJ1-2	-	TRBD1
CAWSILSGYTF	TGTGCCTGGAGTATCTTGAGTGGCTACACCTTC	TRBV30	TRBJ1-2	-	-
CASSLQQGDIQYF	TGCGCCAGCAGCCTGCAACAGGGAGACATTCAGTACTTC	TRBV4-3	TRBJ2-4	-	-
CASSSLNEKLFF	TGTGCCAGCAGCTCCCTTAATGAAAAACTGTTTTTT	TRBV7-2	TRBJ1-4	-	-
CASSQGLATEAFF	TGTGCCAGCAGCCAAGGCTTGGCTACTGAAGCTTTCTTT	TRBV4-2	TRBJ1-1	once	-
CASSPGQGVSYEQYF	TGCGCCAGCAGCCCCGGACAGGGGGTCTCCTACGAGCAGTACTTC	TRBV5-1	TRBJ2-7	-	TRBD1
CASSFAGGYNSNQPQHF	TGTGCCAGCAGTTTCGCAGGCGGGTACAATAGCAATCAGCCCCAGCATTTT	TRBV27	TRBJ1-5	-	-
CASSLIQETQYF	TGTGCCAGCAGCCTAATCCAAGAGACCCAGTACTTC	TRBV11-2	TRBJ2-5	-	-
CSVELWGGNTEAFF	TGCAGCGTTGAGTTGTGGGGAGGGAACACTGAAGCTTTCTTT	TRBV29-1	TRBJ1-1	-	-
CASSPLGQGGLNEQFF	TGCGCCAGCAGCCCCTTGGGACAGGGGGGTTTGAATGAGCAGTTCTTC	TRBV4-3	TRBJ2-1	-	TRBD1
CAISEPPGQNIYEQYF	TGTGCCATCAGTGAGCCGCCGGGACAGAATATCTACGAGCAGTACTTC	TRBV10-3	TRBJ2-7	-	TRBD1
CASSGGQGKFFGYGYTF	TGTGCCAGCAGTGGGGGACAGGGAAAATTTTTTGGCTATGGCTACACCTTC	TRBV6-1	TRBJ1-2	-	TRBD1
CASSELAGGPNEQFF	TGTGCCAGCAGTGAACTAGCGGGAGGGCCCAATGAGCAGTTCTTC	TRBV6-1	TRBJ2-1	once	TRBD2
CASSLVGGTEAFF	TGTGCCAGCAGCTTAGTGGGGGGGACTGAAGCTTTCTTT	TRBV11-3	TRBJ1-1	-	-
CASSVGGGQAGNTIYF	TGTGCCAGCAGCGTAGGGGGGGGACAGGCTGGAAACACCATATATTTT	TRBV7-2	TRBJ1-3	-	TRBD1
CSVEAGQGIYGYTF	TGCAGCGTTGAAGCGGGACAGGGGATATATGGCTACACCTTC	TRBV29-1	TRBJ1-2	-	TRBD1
CASSQDPQVGDTQYF	TGTGCCAGCAGCCAAGATCCGCAGGTGGGAGATACGCAGTATTTT	TRBV4-2	TRBJ2-3	-	-
CASSQDPTGEGTEAFF	TGTGCCAGCAGCCAAGACCCGACAGGGGAAGGGACTGAAGCTTTCTTT	TRBV3-1/TRBV3-2	TRBJ1-1	-	TRBD1
CASSLEVGGEQALNYGYTF	TGTGCCAGCAGCTTAGAGGTGGGAGGAGAACAGGCCCTGAACTATGGCTACACCTTC	TRBV7-6	TRBJ1-2	-	-
CASSSQVGTEAFF	TGTGCCAGCAGCTCACAGGTTGGCACTGAAGCTTTCTTT	TRBV7-3	TRBJ1-1	-	-
CASSPSGLPNNEQFF	TGTGCCAGCAGCCCATCGGGACTGCCGAACAATGAGCAGTTCTTC	TRBV9	TRBJ2-1	-	-
CASRPGTGANSPLHF	TGTGCCAGTAGGCCCGGGACAGGGGCTAATTCACCCCTCCACTTT	TRBV19	TRBJ1-6	-	TRBD1